The rows below give T cell receptor beta chains drawn from one sample of a study of tumor and adjacent non-tumor tissue in lung cancer. Using its own MiXCR run on the multiplex PCR reads, TCRdb lists one record per CDR3 protein. The sample contains about 80,000 distinct CDR3 sequences, 55% to 75% of which appear only once. The sample consisted of lung tumor tissue. Source of these receptors: a woman between 40 and 50 years old with non-small cell lung cancer. Each CDR3 is given with its conserved first and last residue. D genes are given only for firm matches. Clone size is stated in some rows and not others, as once, few, many or a class when expanded.

- TRBD1 TRBJ2-2 TRBV30 TGTGCCTGGAGTATAGGGTGGGACAGCCTGAACACCGGGGAGCTGTTTTTT CAWSIGWDSLNTGELFF
- - TRBJ2-7 TRBV6-5 TGTGCCAGGAGTCTCTCCGGGACATGGCTTAAGGAGCAGTACTTC CARSLSGTWLKEQYF
- - TRBJ2-3 TRBV20-1 TGCAGTGCTATTGGGGGGGGGACATCCTACACAGGTACGCAGTTTTTT CSAIGGGTSYTGTQFF
- TRBD1 TRBJ2-3 TRBV29-1 TGCAGCGTTGAAATGGTTGGCGGTGGGACAGAAACGCAGTATTTT CSVEMVGGGTETQYF
once - TRBJ2-1 TRBV6-2/TRBV6-3 TGTGCCAGCAGAGACCCCGACAATGAGCAGTTCTTC CASRDPDNEQFF
- TRBD2 TRBJ2-7 TRBV6-1 TGTGCCAGCGCCGCTAGCGGGGGGCCCCTCGAGCAATACTTC CASAASGGPLEQYF
- - TRBJ1-5 TRBV12-3/TRBV12-4 TGTGCCAGCAGTTTTAAAGGTAGCATTAATCAGCCCCAGCATTTT CASSFKGSINQPQHF
many TRBD2 TRBJ2-3 TRBV30 TGTGCCTGGAGTGTACCAGCGGGGGGTGTTGATACGCAGTATTTT CAWSVPAGGVDTQYF
- - TRBJ1-6 TRBV6-6 TGTGCCAGTAGGAACAGGGAAAATTCACCCTTCCACTTT CASRNRENSPFHF
- TRBD1 TRBJ2-3 TRBV6-2/TRBV6-3 TGTGCCAGTAGCCACAGGCCGGGACAGGGAGATTACACAGATACGCAGTATTTT CASSHRPGQGDYTDTQYF
- - TRBJ2-3 TRBV28 TGTACCAGCAGTTCTGTCATAGATACGCAGTATTTT CTSSSVIDTQYF
- TRBD1 TRBJ2-3 TRBV2 TGTGCCAGCAGTCATTCGACCAGGGACAGGGGCACAGATACGCAGTATTTT CASSHSTRDRGTDTQYF
- - TRBJ2-7 TRBV6-5 TGTGCCAGCAGTTCCGGGAGCCCCTATGAGCAGAACTTC CASSSGSPYEQNF
- TRBD1 TRBJ2-7 TRBV6-6 TGTGCCATCAGTTTGACAGGGGGCTCTTACGAGCAGTACTTC CAISLTGGSYEQYF
- TRBD2 TRBJ2-1 TRBV29-1 TGCAGAGCGGGGGGGTGGAGTGAGCAGTTCTTC CRAGGWSEQFF
- TRBD2 TRBJ2-7 TRBV20-1 TGCAGTACTAGAGACCATAACGGGGGGGTGTCCTACGAGCCGTACTTC CSTRDHNGGVSYEPYF
- TRBD1 TRBJ2-7 TRBV20-1 TGCAGTGCTAGAGTTCGAAGGACAGGAACCTACGATCAGTACTTC CSARVRRTGTYDQYF
- - TRBJ1-6 TRBV7-9 TGTGCCAGCAGCTTATGGGTAGTGGAGGCTTCACCCCTCCACTTT CASSLWVVEASPLHF
- - TRBJ1-4 TRBV11-2 TGTGTCAGCAGCCAAATAGTTACCCGGAGGGGTGAAAAACTATTTTTT CVSSQIVTRRGEKLFF
many TRBD2 TRBJ2-5 TRBV5-1 TGCGCCAGCAGACAGACTAGCGGGATTGAGACCCAGTACTTC CASRQTSGIETQYF
- - TRBJ2-3 TRBV7-9 TGTACCAGCATGGAGGGAGCAGATACGCAGTATTTT CTSMEGADTQYF
- TRBD1 TRBJ2-4 TRBV20-1 TGCAGTGCTACCCCGCCCGGGACAGGGGTCAAAAACATTCAGTACTTC CSATPPGTGVKNIQYF
many - TRBJ2-3 TRBV28 TGTGCCAGCGGCAGATACACAGATACGCAGTATTTT CASGRYTDTQYF
- - TRBJ2-1 TRBV20-1 TGTAGTGTGGTTGCTAGCGCTCAGCAGTTCTTC CSVVASAQQFF
- TRBD2 TRBJ2-1 TRBV11-2 TGTGTCAGCAGCCTAGGGCCACTAGCGGGGCGCAATGAGCGGTTCTTC CVSSLGPLAGRNERFF
- TRBD2 TRBJ2-5 TRBV29-1 TGCAACGGAGAGCGGGAGGCGAGCCAGTACTTC CNGEREASQYF